One TCR beta chain is described in this entry. Data came from immunoSEQ multiplex PCR; TCRdb stores just in-frame clones and leaves some out. Of roughly 79,000 clones listed, around 93% are singletons. The data stem from a study of OX40 agonist ivuxolimab in advanced cancers. Study details: Enrolled patients in dose escalation had cancers that were hepatocellular carcinoma, melanoma, renal cell or head and neck cancer. Roughly two fifths of patients had received prior checkpoint inhibitor therapy.

Germline values: CDR1 SGDLS, CDR2 YYNGEE. The CDR3 length is 14 residues. V shed 3 bases and J 4 bases; nucleotides not matched to a gene: 4. The rearrangement joins TRBV9 to TRBJ1-2; TRBD1 matches at 9 bases. The sample was CD4+ or CD8+ T cells sorted from blood, taken in a trial of the OX40 agonist ivuxolimab. The sequence derives from an adult with an advanced solid tumor such as melanoma, head and neck, liver or kidney cancer. Written as DNA, the CDR3 is TGTGCCAGCAGCGCAGGACAGGGGAGCTATGGCTACACCTTC. It codes for CASSAGQGSYGYTF.